This T cell receptor (beta chain) is drawn from a study of blood T cell repertoires in COVID-19. Study overall: The origin of the acute and convalescent COVID-19 samples was the United States, Italy and Spain.

TCRdb's table, derived via immunoSEQ multiplex PCR, lists solely in-frame clones and lacks some. The sample yields fewer than 150,000 clones, 83% seen once. Participants were aged about 18 to 100 years from approximately 24 US areas. Assignment of participants to cohorts was predicated upon participant-reported clinical history. The sample was PBMCs or T cells enriched from blood (not recorded which). This clonotype originated in a man in his thirties or forties who had recovered from COVID-19.

DNA for the CDR3: TGCAGCGTGAGGGAGACGGGAAACTCTGGAAACACCATATATTTT. It specifies CSVRETGNSGNTIYF. The V and J genes are TRBV29-1 and TRBJ1-3; the D is unclear. This CDR3 has 15 residues. In germline, CDR1 is SQVTM, CDR2 ANQGSEA. V was shortened by 6 bases and J by 0 bases, with 15 bases between the two germline ends.